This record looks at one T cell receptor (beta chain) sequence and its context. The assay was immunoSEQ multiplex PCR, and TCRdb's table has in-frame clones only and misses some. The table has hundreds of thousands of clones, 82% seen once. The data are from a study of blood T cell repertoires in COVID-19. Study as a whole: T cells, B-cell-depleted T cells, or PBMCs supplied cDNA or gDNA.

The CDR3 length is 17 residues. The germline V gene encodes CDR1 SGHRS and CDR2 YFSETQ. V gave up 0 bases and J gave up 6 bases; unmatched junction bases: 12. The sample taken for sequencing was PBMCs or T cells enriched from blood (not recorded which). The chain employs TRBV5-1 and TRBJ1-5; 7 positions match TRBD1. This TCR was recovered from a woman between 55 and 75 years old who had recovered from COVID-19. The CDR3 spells CASSLAGTGVVSQPQHF. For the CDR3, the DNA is TGCGCCAGCAGCTTGGCCGGTACAGGGGTAGTCAGTCAGCCCCAGCATTTT.